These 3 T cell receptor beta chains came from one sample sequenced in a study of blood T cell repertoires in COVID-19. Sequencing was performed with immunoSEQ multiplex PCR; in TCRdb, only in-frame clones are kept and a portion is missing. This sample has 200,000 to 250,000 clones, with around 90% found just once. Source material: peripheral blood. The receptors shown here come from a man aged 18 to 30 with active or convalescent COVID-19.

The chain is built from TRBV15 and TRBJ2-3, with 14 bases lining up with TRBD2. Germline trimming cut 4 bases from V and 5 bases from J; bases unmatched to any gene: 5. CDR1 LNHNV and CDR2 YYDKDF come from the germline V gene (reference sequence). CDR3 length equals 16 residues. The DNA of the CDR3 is TGTGCCACCAGCACCCCGGGGACTAGCGGGAGAGATACGCAGTATTTT. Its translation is CATSTPGTSGRDTQYF.

The CDR3 sequence: CASSAGTGVILYGYTF. Here the CDR3 DNA reads TGTGCCAGCAGCGCCGGGACAGGGGTTATCCTCTATGGCTACACCTTC. This chain uses TRBV5-6 with TRBJ1-2; 10 bases are a match to TRBD1. The length of the CDR3 is 16 residues. The germline V gene has CDR1 SGHDT and CDR2 YYEEEE. With V trimmed by 4 bases and J by 4 bases, 10 bases remained unmatched.

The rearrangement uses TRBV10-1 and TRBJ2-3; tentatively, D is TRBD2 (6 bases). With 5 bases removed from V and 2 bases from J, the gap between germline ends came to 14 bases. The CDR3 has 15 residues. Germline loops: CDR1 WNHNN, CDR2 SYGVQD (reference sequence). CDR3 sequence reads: CASSTTGTDTDTQYF. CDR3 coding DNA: TGCGCCAGCAGTACAACCGGGACTGACACAGATACGCAGTATTTT.